This entry describes one T cell receptor (beta chain). The antigen is undetermined. The data derive from a study of cytomegalovirus exposure and HLA in healthy donors. As for the donors, each was a healthy bone marrow donor. The PCR was carried out with 60 Vbeta primers and 13 Jbeta primers. This table comes from immunoSEQ multiplex PCR, and its TCRdb copy is limited to in-frame clones, with some not included. Of roughly 180,000 clones detected, around four fifths appear once; the ten largest clones hold 1.3%. Study results and limitations: The listing of some 170 TCR beta chains classed them as cytomegalovirus-associated. High sensitivity and specificity were reportedly achieved when the classifier diagnosed cytomegalovirus status.

There are 14 residues in the CDR3. V was trimmed by 6 bases and J by 0 bases, leaving 12 bases between them. Per germline, CDR1 LNHNV and CDR2 YYDKDF (reference sequence). V is TRBV15 and J is TRBJ2-7, with D perhaps TRBD1 (6 bases). The sequence was obtained from a man under 40 in good health and CMV-seronegative. Input material: PBMCs. CDR3 loop: CATRTDRSSYEQYF. The CDR3 nucleotides read TGTGCCACCAGAACCGACAGGAGCTCCTACGAGCAGTACTTC.